Each of the 2 T cell receptor beta chains below was sequenced from the same sample in a study of blood T cell repertoires in COVID-19. Method: immunoSEQ multiplex PCR; TCRdb's copy keeps in-frame clones and lacks some. The sample includes 150,000 to 200,000 clones, 85% to 90% of them seen just once. The sample comprised peripheral blood. All receptors come from a man younger than 35 with active or convalescent COVID-19.

This chain joins TRBV6-5 and TRBJ1-6; a weak D match, TRBD1 (5 bases). Trimming pared 6 bases from V and 9 bases from J, leaving 15 bases between. Germline V lookup: CDR1 MNHEY, CDR2 SVGAGI. The length of the CDR3 is 14 residues. CDR3 residues: CASRSTGLGSPLHF. For the CDR3, the DNA is TGTGCCAGCAGGAGTACAGGTCTGGGTTCACCCCTCCACTTT.

The gene calls are TRBV2 and TRBJ1-5; D remains ambiguous. Trimming left V 2 bases short and J 2 bases short, with 7 bases between. CDR3 size: 14 residues. Germline V gene lookup returns CDR1 SNHLY and CDR2 FYNNEI. In DNA, the CDR3 is TGTGCCAGCAGTGAACAAACGGGCAATCAGCCCCAGCATTTT. It translates to CASSEQTGNQPQHF.